This T cell receptor beta chain came from a study of blood T cell repertoires in COVID-19. As for the study in general: Donors in the United States, Italy and Spain gave samples during acute or convalescent COVID-19. From T cells, B-cell-depleted T cells, or PBMCs came the material, which was cDNA or gDNA.

CDR1 and CDR2 (germline): SGHRS, YFSETQ. This CDR3 region has 12 residues. V was pared by 4 bases and J by 4 bases, with 7 bases between. The Seattle patients, enrolled during active infection, were followed longitudinally. Authors' analysis steps: Estimates of nucleated cell counts were drawn from the amplification of reference gene primers. The repertoire was sequenced with immunoSEQ multiplex PCR; TCRdb's copy has only in-frame clones and lacks some. Clone size and the V and J calls come from that table; the DNA yielded D and trimming. The sample includes approximately 180,000 clones, around 85% of them seen just once.

What was sequenced was peripheral blood. This chain connects TRBV5-1 to TRBJ2-3; D unclear. The clonotype comes from a person aged 70 to 85 with COVID-19, enrolled during active disease. The CDR3 is CASSIPSDTQYF. The CDR3 bases are TGCGCCAGCAGCATCCCATCAGATACGCAGTATTTT.